These 29 T cell receptor beta chains originate from one sample sequenced in a study of blood T cell repertoires in COVID-19. TCRdb's copy holds only in-frame clones and misses some; the assay was immunoSEQ multiplex PCR. The table records 130,000 to 150,000 clones, around 90% of them present only once. Source material: peripheral blood. These receptor sequences come from a woman in her forties or fifties with acute or convalescent COVID-19.

The gene calls are TRBV19 and TRBJ1-2; 11 positions agree with TRBD1. CDR3 length equals 16 residues. V was clipped by 3 bases and J by 8 bases; unmatched bases: 11. The germline V gene encodes CDR1 LNHDA and CDR2 SQIVND (reference sequence). As DNA, the CDR3 is TGTGCCAGTAGTATCGGTCCAGGACAGGGGGCTGGAGGCTACACCTTC. Protein: CASSIGPGQGAGGYTF. Combining the CDR3 with reference TRBV19 and TRBJ1-2 gives the whole variable domain DGGITQSPKYLFRKEGQNVTLSCEQNLNHDAMYWYRQDPGQGLRLIYYSQIVNDFQKGDIAEGYSVSREKKESFPLTVTSAQKNPTAFYLCASSIGPGQGAGGYTFGSGTRLTVV.

J is TRBJ2-3 and V is TRBV7-3; 7 positions match TRBD2. The V segment lost 3 bases and the J segment 2 bases; nucleotides outside the gene matches: 8. This CDR3 region has 16 residues. The V gene's germline CDR1 is SGHTA and CDR2 FQGTGA. CDR3 nucleotide sequence: TGTGCCAGCAGCTTCAAATATAGCGGGTCCACAGATACGCAGTATTTT. Amino acids: CASSFKYSGSTDTQYF.

The V and J genes are TRBV5-1 and TRBJ2-1; no clear D. The CDR3 is made up of 14 amino acids. In germline, CDR1 is SGHRS, CDR2 YFSETQ. V was shortened by 3 bases and J by 1 base, with 8 bases between the two germline ends. CDR3 coding DNA: TGCGCCAGCAGCTGGAGCGAATCCTACAATGAGCAGTTCTTC. Amino acid sequence: CASSWSESYNEQFF.

The rearrangement uses TRBV5-1 and TRBJ2-7; TRBD2 is a possible D gene (6 bases). Looked up from germline, CDR1 is SGHRS and CDR2 is YFSETQ. Deletions cut 6 bases from V and 1 base from J, with 17 bases between. The CDR3 sequence is 15 residues long. CDR3 nucleotide sequence: TGCGCCAGCACCACCCAGACCGGGGGATCCTACGAGCAGTACTTC. Translating it yields CASTTQTGGSYEQYF.

CDR3 nucleotides: TGTGCCAGCAGCAAAGGGACAGGAGCTAACTATGGCTACACCTTC. Amino acid sequence: CASSKGTGANYGYTF. This chain uses TRBV5-6 with TRBJ1-2, with 8 bases matching TRBD1. The CDR3 sequence is 15 residues long. V shed 4 bases and J 0 bases; nucleotides not matched to a gene: 5. Germline CDR1 reads SGHDT; CDR2 reads YYEEEE. Full variable domain (missing parts from reference TRBV5-6 and TRBJ1-2): DAGVTQSPTHLIKTRGQQVTLRCSPKSGHDTVSWYQQALGQGPQFIFQYYEEEERQRGNFPDRFSGHQFPNYSSELNVNALLLGDSALYLCASSKGTGANYGYTFGSGTRLTVV.

The V call is TRBV4-2, the J call TRBJ2-3, with 7 bases fitting TRBD1. This CDR3 is 16 amino acids long. Trimming took 0 bases from V and 1 from J; bases not matched to a gene: 4. Germline CDR1 reads LGHNA; CDR2 reads YNFKEQ. CDR3 sequence: CASSQEWTGGTDTQYF. The CDR3 coding sequence is TGTGCCAGCAGCCAAGAATGGACAGGAGGCACAGATACGCAGTATTTT.

The chain employs TRBV6-5 and TRBJ2-1, with 9 bases identical to TRBD2. Trimming took 11 bases from V and 5 from J; bases not matched to a gene: 13. CDR3 length equals 15 residues. The germline V gene has CDR1 MNHEY and CDR2 SVGAGI. The DNA of the CDR3 is TGTGCCGGAGCCTCACTAGCGGGCGGCGACAATGAGCAGTTCTTC. This translates into CAGASLAGGDNEQFF.

This chain joins TRBV24-1 and TRBJ1-2; D ambiguous. The CDR3 is 11 residues long. Germline V lookup: CDR1 KGHDR, CDR2 SFDVKD. V dropped 5 bases and J dropped 3 bases, with 3 bases sitting between them. CDR3 residues: CATSAYYGYTF. The CDR3 DNA reads TGTGCCACCAGTGCATACTATGGCTACACCTTC.

The rearrangement uses TRBV5-1 and TRBJ1-1; D might be TRBD1 (5 bases). This CDR3 is built from 13 residues. Trimming left V 2 bases short and J 5 bases short, with 10 bases between. Germline values: CDR1 SGHRS, CDR2 YFSETQ. The CDR3 DNA is TGCGCCAGCAGCTTCCGGGGGGAAACTGAAGCTTTCTTT. It yields the protein CASSFRGETEAFF.

This clone was observed a single time. This chain joins TRBV15 and TRBJ1-5; D uncertain. Germline CDR1 LNHNV, CDR2 YYDKDF (reference sequence). The CDR3 is made up of 16 amino acids. V lost 0 bases, J lost 7 bases, and 16 bases lay in between. The CDR3 DNA is TGTGCCACCAGCAGAGATCGGTTCGGGAGGAAACAGCCCCAGCATTTT. It specifies CATSRDRFGRKQPQHF.

V gene TRBV5-6 combines with J gene TRBJ1-1; 8 bases map to TRBD1. Trimming removed 2 bases from V and 1 base from J; junction bases left unmatched: 4. CDR1 is SGHDT and CDR2 is YYEEEE in the germline V gene. There are 15 residues in the CDR3. The CDR3 is CASSFGQGRNTEAFF. The CDR3 DNA is TGTGCCAGCAGCTTCGGACAGGGAAGGAACACTGAAGCTTTCTTT.

This clone came up once. One junction end disagrees with the germline gene, perhaps due to a read error. The chain is built from TRBV6-5 and TRBJ1-1; D is unclear. The CDR3 runs 12 residues. Germline CDR1 is MNHEY and CDR2 is SVGAGI. The CDR3 loop reads CASSTPYRGEVF. The CDR3 DNA follows: TGTGCCAGCAGTACACCCTATCGTGGTGAGGTCTTT.

The chain has TRBV4-2 and TRBJ2-3, with 10 bases lining up with TRBD2. The V segment lost 0 bases and the J segment 7 bases; nucleotides outside the gene matches: 10. From germline, CDR1 is LGHNA and CDR2 YNFKEQ. This CDR3 has 17 residues. CDR3 sequence reads: CASSQDSQRGGLYTQYF. CDR3 in DNA: TGTGCCAGCAGCCAAGATAGTCAGCGGGGGGGCCTCTATACGCAGTATTTT.

The table lists this clone with a count of one. J is TRBJ1-2 and V is TRBV10-3; 7 bases map to TRBD1. Germline CDR1 and CDR2: ENHRY and SYGVKD. With 0 bases clipped from V and 14 bases from J, the junction kept 3 bases outside the gene matches. This CDR3 has 11 amino acids. The CDR3 DNA reads TGTGCCATCAGTGAGTCCTCGGGACAGACCTTC. Translating gives CAISESSGQTF.

The CDR3, as DNA: TGTGCCAGCAGTTACGGGGGCGTTACTGAAGCTTTCTTT. This codes for CASSYGGVTEAFF. The V call is TRBV6-5, the J call TRBJ1-1, with D maybe TRBD1 (6 bases). Per germline, CDR1 MNHEY and CDR2 SVGAGI. The CDR3 length is 13 residues. Trimming stripped 2 bases from V and 5 bases from J, with 9 bases between.

The J gene is TRBJ1-6, the V gene TRBV28; 7 bases are shared with TRBD1. The CDR3 extends over 16 amino acids. CDR1 and CDR2 (germline): MDHEN, SYDVKM. Unmatched junction bases numbered 9, after V lost 3 bases and J lost 7 bases. This CDR3 is CASSLAYRGPNSPLHF. In DNA, the CDR3 is TGTGCCAGCAGTTTGGCTTACAGGGGCCCGAATTCACCCCTCCACTTT.

The chain carries TRBV27 and TRBJ2-5; D is ambiguous. The CDR3 has 14 residues. Trimming pared 3 bases from V and 7 bases from J, leaving 15 bases between. In germline, CDR1 is MNHEY, CDR2 SMNVEV (reference sequence). CDR3 coding DNA: TGTGCCAGCAGTTTTGGTCTAGATCCTTGGACCCAGTACTTC. Encoded protein: CASSFGLDPWTQYF.

This rearrangement joins TRBV6-6 to TRBJ1-5; D possibly corresponds to TRBD1 (6 bases). Trimming removed 6 bases at V and 0 bases at J, with 9 bases between. Germline V lookup: CDR1 MNHNY, CDR2 SVGAGI (reference sequence). The CDR3 runs 14 residues. This CDR3 is CASSRTVSNQPQHF. Written as DNA, the CDR3 is TGTGCCAGCAGCCGGACAGTTAGCAATCAGCCCCAGCATTTT.

The V and J genes are TRBV6-2 or TRBV6-3 and TRBJ1-6, with 7 nucleotides matching TRBD1. CDR3 length: 18 residues. The germline CDR1 and CDR2 sequences are MNHEY and SVGEGT. V shed 1 base, J shed 9 bases, and the junction held 15 bases outside the gene matches. In DNA form, the CDR3 reads TGTGCCAGCAGTTACTTAAAGACAGGGCTTAGAAGCTCTTCACCCCTCCACTTT. Amino acids: CASSYLKTGLRSSSPLHF.

This chain links TRBV10-2 with TRBJ2-3; a possible D gene is TRBD2 (6 bases). Trimming pared 6 bases from V and 5 bases from J, leaving 12 bases between. The CDR3 consists of 13 residues. Germline V lookup: CDR1 WSHSY, CDR2 SAAADI. For the CDR3, the DNA is TGCGCCAGCAGGCCCCCCGGGGGAGATACGCAGTATTTT. Protein sequence: CASRPPGGDTQYF.

J is TRBJ1-2 and V is TRBV4-1; D is ambiguous. There are 16 residues in the CDR3. Trimming removed 3 bases from V and 4 bases from J, with 18 bases in between. Germline CDR1 reads MGHRA; CDR2 reads YSYEKL. This chain's CDR3 is CASSHPEATVGYGYTF. CDR3 DNA sequence: TGCGCCAGCAGCCACCCCGAGGCCACCGTTGGCTATGGCTACACCTTC.

The rearrangement uses TRBV7-9 and TRBJ1-2, with 8 bases matching TRBD1. Germline assignment: CDR1 SEHNR and CDR2 FQNEAQ (reference sequence). With V trimmed by 7 bases and J by 3 bases, 7 bases remained unmatched. The length of the CDR3 is 14 residues. This CDR3 is CASTIQGVDYGYTF. The CDR3 region has the DNA TGTGCCAGCACCATACAGGGGGTTGACTATGGCTACACCTTC.

The chain recombines TRBV6-5 with TRBJ2-4; a weak D match, TRBD2 (5 bases). The CDR3 contains 12 residues. V gave up 8 bases and J gave up 9 bases, with 14 bases separating them. Germline-derived CDR1 and CDR2 are MNHEY and SVGAGI. CDR3 DNA: TGTGCCAGCGGGGAGTCTATAAGCATTCAGTACTTC. As protein: CASGESISIQYF.

The V and J genes are TRBV5-6 and TRBJ1-2, with 10 bases matching TRBD1. J was trimmed by 4 bases and V by 1 base; bases with no gene match: 7. Germline V lookup: CDR1 SGHDT, CDR2 YYEEEE. The CDR3 runs 16 residues. The CDR3 DNA is TGTGCCAGCAGCTTGAGTCCGGGACAGGGGCTCTATGGCTACACCTTC. Amino acid sequence: CASSLSPGQGLYGYTF. The full variable domain, in which reference TRBV5-6 and TRBJ1-2 provide the parts outside the CDR3, is DAGVTQSPTHLIKTRGQQVTLRCSPKSGHDTVSWYQQALGQGPQFIFQYYEEEERQRGNFPDRFSGHQFPNYSSELNVNALLLGDSALYLCASSLSPGQGLYGYTFGSGTRLTVV.

The gene calls are TRBV28 and TRBJ2-3; 7 nucleotides align to TRBD1. V lost 2 bases to trimming and J lost 7 bases; unmatched junction nucleotides: 9. The CDR3 length is 15 residues. CDR1 is MDHEN and CDR2 is SYDVKM in the germline V gene. As DNA, the CDR3 is TGTGCCAGCAGTTTAAGCCCAGGGGGTATGAATACGCAGTATTTT. It codes for CASSLSPGGMNTQYF.

The chain combines TRBV6-5 with TRBJ2-7; TRBD2 aligns across 7 bases. V was pared by 10 bases and J by 3 bases, with 9 bases of the junction left unmatched. Germline values: CDR1 MNHEY, CDR2 SVGAGI. This CDR3 region has 13 residues. The CDR3 nucleotides read TGTGCCATCTCAGCGGGGATGAACTACGAGCAGTACTTC. Translated, it gives CAISAGMNYEQYF.

The rearrangement joins TRBV6-6 to TRBJ1-1; D gene unclear. V was clipped by 4 bases and J by 7 bases, with 7 bases between them. The CDR3 extends over 11 amino acids. Germline CDR1 MNHNY, CDR2 SVGAGI (reference sequence). CDR3 nucleotide sequence: TGTGCCAGCAGTTTCGGACTTGAAGCTTTCTTT. Translated: CASSFGLEAFF.

The V gene is TRBV25-1, the J gene TRBJ1-4; D may be TRBD1 (6 bases). Trimming stripped 2 bases from V and 4 bases from J, with 20 bases between. The germline CDR1 and CDR2 sequences are MGHDK and SYGVNS. The CDR3 consists of 18 residues. CDR3 loop: CASSERRGLGLGNEKLFF. CDR3 coding DNA: TGTGCCAGCAGTGAACGCAGGGGTCTGGGTTTGGGTAATGAAAAACTGTTTTTT.

This clone was seen more than once but under ten times. The chain joins TRBV10-3 to TRBJ1-2, with 7 bases aligning to TRBD1. V shed 10 bases, J shed 4 bases, and the junction held 9 bases outside the gene matches. The germline V gene encodes CDR1 ENHRY and CDR2 SYGVKD. This CDR3 comprises 13 residues. CDR3 nucleotide sequence: TGTGCCACTCACCCCGGGACAGCCTATGGCTACACCTTC. Translation: CATHPGTAYGYTF.